This paragraph covers one TCR beta chain sequence. Its antigen is still unknown. Base qualities are not recorded, but no much larger clone differs from it by a single base. The study evaluated CTLA-4 blockade (ipilimumab) given together with focal radiation therapy in patients who had chemo-refractory metastatic non-small-cell lung cancer. Library generation was performed with the immunoSEQ multiplex PCR assay. As stored in TCRdb, this immuneACCESS dataset retains in-frame rearrangements with V and J assigned. A fraction of the clones does not appear; measured against another copy, unresolved V genes explain less than half of the discrepancy, and the remainder lacks a known reason. The sample yields about 67,000 clones; around 76% were counted once. Around a sixth of the sample comes from the top ten. This entry belongs to a study of radiotherapy plus CTLA-4 blockade in lung cancer (dated by TCRdb to about 2018). A note on the overall study: Among the enrolled patients, 18% had an objective response, and 25% to 35% reached disease control. The paper as a whole reports these results and caveats: Early dynamic changes in blood T cell clones, together with increased serum interferon-beta after radiation, were reported as the strongest predictors of response. After treatment with radiotherapy and ipilimumab, TCR clones that came from tumors expanded in the peripheral blood.

CDR1 LNHNV and CDR2 YYDKDF were looked up in the germline V gene (reference sequence). Including cysteine and phenylalanine, the CDR3 has 22 amino acids. Only the CDR3 region is kept as DNA, spanning 66 bases read in frame from base 1. V loses 0 bases of germline sequence and J loses 0 bases, and the interval between the two ends is 24 bases. The sequence joins TRBV15 to TRBJ1-6; a tentative D call is TRBD1 (5 bases match). The sample consisted of peripheral blood, taken from a patient treated with radiotherapy plus ipilimumab. The TCR sequence derives from a human donor with non-small cell lung cancer whose response to radiotherapy plus ipilimumab could not be evaluated. Some clones in this sample may be carry-over from other donors' samples. The DNA sequence reads TGTGCCACCAGCAGAGATCGGTATCAGATTGACAGCTCGAGCTCCTATAATTCACCCCTCCACTTT. Its translation reads: CATSRDRYQIDSSSSYNSPLHF.